The rows below give T cell receptor beta chains drawn from one sample of a study of post-analysis software for immune sequencing data. One entry per CDR3 protein, called by TCRdb with MiXCR from the PCR reads. Of about 460,000 distinct CDR3 sequences detected, less than 45% appear once; the ten largest clones hold 9% to 13%. What was sequenced was blood. The receptors stem from a girl between 5 and 17 years old with multiple sclerosis. Each CDR3 is given with its conserved first and last residue. D genes are given only for firm matches. Size values are once, few and many counts, or a class for expanded clones, and some rows have none.

D gene	V gene	J gene	clone size	CDR3 DNA	CDR3 protein
TRBD2	TRBV7-8	TRBJ2-1	once	TGTGCCAGCAGTCAACTAGCGGGAGGAGGTCATGAGCAGTTCTTC	CASSQLAGGGHEQFF
TRBD2	TRBV20-1	TRBJ2-3	.	TGCAGTGCCTGCGCTACTAGCGGATATAGCACAGATACGCAGTATTTT	CSACATSGYSTDTQYF
TRBD2	TRBV29-1	TRBJ2-7	.	TGCAGCGTCGGGACTAGGCTCCACGAGCAGTACTTC	CSVGTRLHEQYF
.	TRBV20-1	TRBJ1-1	.	TGCAGTGCTGAGGGACAACCGGACACTGAAGCTTTCTTT	CSAEGQPDTEAFF
TRBD2	TRBV11-2	TRBJ2-1	.	TGTGCCAGCGGCGGGAGCTCCTACAATGAGCAGTTCTTC	CASGGSSYNEQFF
.	TRBV24-1	TRBJ2-1	few	TGTGCCACCAGTGATTTCCTAGGGGGTAATGAGCAGTTCTTC	CATSDFLGGNEQFF
TRBD2	TRBV5-1	TRBJ2-1	.	TGCGCCAGCAGCTTGGTTGGGACTAGCGGGGGGAGCTCCTACAATGAGCAGTTCTTC	CASSLVGTSGGSSYNEQFF
TRBD1	TRBV5-1	TRBJ1-1	.	TGCGCCAGCAGCCTAACTCCCGGGACAGGGTTGAACACTGAAGCTTTCTTT	CASSLTPGTGLNTEAFF
TRBD2	TRBV29-1	TRBJ2-7	few	TGCAGCGTCGGAAGACTAGCGGGAGGTAACGAGCAGTACTTC	CSVGRLAGGNEQYF
.	TRBV7-9	TRBJ2-1	.	TGTGCCAGCAGCTTAGAAGGGGGGAGGAACTCCTACAATGAGCAGTTCTTC	CASSLEGGRNSYNEQFF
TRBD1	TRBV6-5	TRBJ1-5	.	TGTGCCAGCAGTTACGCAGGGACAGGGAATCAGCCCCAGCATTTT	CASSYAGTGNQPQHF
TRBD2	TRBV20-1	TRBJ2-3	.	TGCAGTGCTATCAGCGGGAGTACCACAGATACGCAGTATTTT	CSAISGSTTDTQYF
.	TRBV7-2	TRBJ1-2	few	TGTGCCAGCAGCTTAGCGTACTATGGCTACACCTTC	CASSLAYYGYTF